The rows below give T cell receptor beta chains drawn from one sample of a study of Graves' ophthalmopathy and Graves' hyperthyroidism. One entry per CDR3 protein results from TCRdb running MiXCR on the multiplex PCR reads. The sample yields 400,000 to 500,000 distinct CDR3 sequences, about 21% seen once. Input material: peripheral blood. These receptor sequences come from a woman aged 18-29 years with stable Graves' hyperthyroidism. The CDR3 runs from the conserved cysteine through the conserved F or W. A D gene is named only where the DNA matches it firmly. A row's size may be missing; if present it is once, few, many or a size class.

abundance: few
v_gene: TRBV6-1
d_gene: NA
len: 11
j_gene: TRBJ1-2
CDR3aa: CASLSGHGYTF
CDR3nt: TGTGCCAGCCTCTCGGGCCATGGCTACACCTTC

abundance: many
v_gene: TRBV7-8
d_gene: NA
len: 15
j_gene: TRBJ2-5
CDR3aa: CASSLARGSQETQYF
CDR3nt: TGTGCCAGCAGCTTAGCACGGGGTTCCCAAGAGACCCAGTACTTC

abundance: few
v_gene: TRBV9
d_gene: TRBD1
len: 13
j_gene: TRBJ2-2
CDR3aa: CASGNRGTGELFF
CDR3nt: TGTGCCAGCGGTAACAGGGGAACCGGGGAGCTGTTTTTT

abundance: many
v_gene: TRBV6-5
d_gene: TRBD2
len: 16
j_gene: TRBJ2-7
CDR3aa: CASSYSYLAGVYEQYF
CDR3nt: TGTGCCAGCAGTTACTCTTACCTAGCGGGAGTCTACGAGCAGTACTTC

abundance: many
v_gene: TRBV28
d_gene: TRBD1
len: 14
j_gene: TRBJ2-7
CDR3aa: CASSLYGTVFEQYF
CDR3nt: TGTGCCAGCAGTTTATACGGGACAGTTTTCGAGCAGTACTTC

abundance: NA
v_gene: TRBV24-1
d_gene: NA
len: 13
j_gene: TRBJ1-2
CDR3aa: CATSEHQGRGYTF
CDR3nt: TGTGCCACCAGTGAACACCAGGGGCGAGGCTACACCTTC

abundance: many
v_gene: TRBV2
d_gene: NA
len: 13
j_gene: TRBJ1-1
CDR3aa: CASNPSQDTEAFF
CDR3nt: TGTGCCAGCAACCCCTCGCAGGACACTGAAGCTTTCTTT

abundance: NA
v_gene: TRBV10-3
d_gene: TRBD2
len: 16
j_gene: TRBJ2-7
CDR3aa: CAISEGTSGDPYEQYF
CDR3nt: TGTGCCATCAGTGAAGGGACTAGCGGAGACCCCTACGAGCAGTACTTC

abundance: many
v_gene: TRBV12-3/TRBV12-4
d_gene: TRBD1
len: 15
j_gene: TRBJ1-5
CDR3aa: CASSPDRDSNQPQHF
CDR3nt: TGTGCCAGCAGTCCGGACAGGGATAGCAATCAGCCCCAGCATTTT

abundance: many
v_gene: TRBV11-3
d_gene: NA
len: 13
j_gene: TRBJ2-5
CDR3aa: CASSLLATETQYF
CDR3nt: TGTGCCAGCAGCCTTCTAGCGACAGAGACCCAGTACTTC

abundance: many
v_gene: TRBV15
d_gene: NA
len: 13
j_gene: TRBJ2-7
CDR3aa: CATSRDWGNEQYF
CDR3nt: TGTGCCACCAGCAGAGATTGGGGAAACGAGCAGTACTTC

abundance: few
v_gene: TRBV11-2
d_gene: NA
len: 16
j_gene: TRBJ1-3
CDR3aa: CASSFFPLGTGNTIYF
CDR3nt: TGTGCCAGCAGCTTTTTTCCCCTCGGAACTGGAAACACCATATATTTT

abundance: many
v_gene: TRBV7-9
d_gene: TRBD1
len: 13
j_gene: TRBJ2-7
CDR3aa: CASSSTGGDEQYF
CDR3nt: TGTGCCAGCAGTTCGACAGGGGGGGACGAGCAGTACTTC

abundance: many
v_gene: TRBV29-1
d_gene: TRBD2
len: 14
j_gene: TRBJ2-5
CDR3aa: CSVLAGGQQETQYF
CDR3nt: TGCAGCGTTCTAGCGGGAGGCCAACAAGAGACCCAGTACTTC

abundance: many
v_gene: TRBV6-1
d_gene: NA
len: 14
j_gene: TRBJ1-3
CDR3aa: CASRTGISGNTIYF
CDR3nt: TGTGCCAGCAGAACCGGAATCTCTGGAAACACCATATATTTT

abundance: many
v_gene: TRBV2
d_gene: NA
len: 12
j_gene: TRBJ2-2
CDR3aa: CASSEGRGELFF
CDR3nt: TGTGCCAGCAGTGAGGGGAGGGGGGAGCTGTTTTTT

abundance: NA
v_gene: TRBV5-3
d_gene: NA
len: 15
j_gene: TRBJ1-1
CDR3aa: CASSWDPAWSTEAFF
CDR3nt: TGTGCCAGCAGCTGGGACCCAGCGTGGAGTACTGAAGCTTTCTTT

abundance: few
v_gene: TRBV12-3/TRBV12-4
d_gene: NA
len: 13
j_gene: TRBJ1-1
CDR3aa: CASSSNMNTEAFF
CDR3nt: TGTGCCAGCAGTTCGAACATGAACACTGAAGCTTTCTTT

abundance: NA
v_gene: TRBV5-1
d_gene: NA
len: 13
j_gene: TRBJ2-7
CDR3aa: CASSFQTAYEQYF
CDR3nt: TGCGCCAGCAGCTTCCAAACGGCCTACGAGCAGTACTTC

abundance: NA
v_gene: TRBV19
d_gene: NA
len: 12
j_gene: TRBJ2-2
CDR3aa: CASSPGTGDLFF
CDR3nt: TGTGCCAGTAGTCCGGGAACCGGGGATCTGTTTTTT

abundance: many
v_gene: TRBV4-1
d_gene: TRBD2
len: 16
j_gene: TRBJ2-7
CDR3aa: CASGPGLAVGRYEQYF
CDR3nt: TGCGCCAGCGGGCCGGGACTAGCGGTAGGACGGTACGAGCAGTACTTC

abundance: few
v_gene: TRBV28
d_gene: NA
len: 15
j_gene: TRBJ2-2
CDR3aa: CASTPPGDLTGELFF
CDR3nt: TGTGCCAGCACCCCCCCCGGGGATCTCACCGGGGAGCTGTTTTTT

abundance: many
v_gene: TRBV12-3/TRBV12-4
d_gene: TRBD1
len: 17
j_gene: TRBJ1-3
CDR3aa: CASSLWTGRFSGNTVYF
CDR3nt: TGTGCCAGCAGTTTATGGACAGGGAGATTCTCTGGAAACACCGTATATTTT

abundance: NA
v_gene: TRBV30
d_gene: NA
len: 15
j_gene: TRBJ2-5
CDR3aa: CAWSTGQGTQETQYF
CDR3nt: TGTGCCTGGAGCACGGGGCAGGGAACCCAAGAGACCCAGTACTTC

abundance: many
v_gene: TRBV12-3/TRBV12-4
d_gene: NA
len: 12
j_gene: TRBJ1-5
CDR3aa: CASSFADQPQHF
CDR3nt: TGTGCCAGCAGTTTCGCGGATCAGCCCCAGCATTTT

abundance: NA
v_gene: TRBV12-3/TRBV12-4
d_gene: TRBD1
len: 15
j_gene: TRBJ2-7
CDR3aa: CASSLRDRAADEQYF
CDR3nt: TGTGCCAGCAGTCTCCGGGACAGGGCCGCGGACGAGCAGTACTTC

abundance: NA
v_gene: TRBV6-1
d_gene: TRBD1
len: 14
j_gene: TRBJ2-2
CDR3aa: CASTPGGIGGELFF
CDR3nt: TGTGCCAGCACCCCAGGGGGAATTGGCGGGGAGCTGTTTTTT

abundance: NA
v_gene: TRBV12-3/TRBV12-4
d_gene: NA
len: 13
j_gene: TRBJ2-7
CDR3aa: CASSFHRDHEQYF
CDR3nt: TGTGCCAGCAGTTTCCACAGGGACCACGAGCAGTACTTC

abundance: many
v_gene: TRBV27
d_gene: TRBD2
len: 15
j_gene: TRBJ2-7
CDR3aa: CASSFRREGLYEQYF
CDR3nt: TGTGCCAGCAGTTTTAGGCGGGAGGGCCTCTACGAGCAGTACTTC

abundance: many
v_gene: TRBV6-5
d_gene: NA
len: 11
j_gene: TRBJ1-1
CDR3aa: CASSYRLGAFF
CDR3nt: TGTGCCAGCAGTTACCGGTTAGGAGCTTTCTTT

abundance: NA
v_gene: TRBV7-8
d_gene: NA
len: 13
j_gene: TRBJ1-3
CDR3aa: CASSQDSENTIYF
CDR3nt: TGTGCCAGCAGCCAGGACAGTGAAAACACCATATATTTT

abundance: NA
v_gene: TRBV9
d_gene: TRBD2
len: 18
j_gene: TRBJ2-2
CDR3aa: CASSPGPAGTIYTGELFF
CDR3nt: TGTGCCAGCAGCCCGGGACCAGCGGGAACCATATACACCGGGGAGCTGTTTTTT

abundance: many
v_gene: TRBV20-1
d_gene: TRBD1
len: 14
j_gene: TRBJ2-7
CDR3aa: CSARKGQGANEQYF
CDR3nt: TGCAGTGCTAGAAAGGGACAGGGGGCCAACGAGCAGTACTTC

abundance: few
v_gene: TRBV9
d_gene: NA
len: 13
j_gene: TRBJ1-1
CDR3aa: CASSVSLNTEAFF
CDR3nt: TGTGCCAGCAGCGTAAGTCTGAACACTGAAGCTTTCTTT

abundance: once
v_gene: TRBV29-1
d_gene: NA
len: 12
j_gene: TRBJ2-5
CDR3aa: CSVVDRWETQYF
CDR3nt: TGCAGCGTTGTGGATAGGTGGGAGACCCAGTACTTC

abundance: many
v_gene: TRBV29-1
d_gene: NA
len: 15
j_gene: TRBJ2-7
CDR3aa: CSVSGRIQGGYEQYF
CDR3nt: TGCAGCGTTTCGGGACGGATACAGGGAGGATATGAGCAGTACTTC

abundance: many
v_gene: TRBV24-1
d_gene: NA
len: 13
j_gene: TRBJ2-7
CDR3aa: CATLAAYCYEQYF
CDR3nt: TGTGCCACCTTAGCGGCTTACTGTTACGAGCAGTACTTC

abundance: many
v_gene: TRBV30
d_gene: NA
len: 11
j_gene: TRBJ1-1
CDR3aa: CAWSVLTEAFF
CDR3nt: TGTGCCTGGAGTGTACTCACTGAAGCTTTCTTT

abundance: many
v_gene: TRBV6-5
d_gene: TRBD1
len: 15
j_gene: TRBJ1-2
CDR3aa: CASTTGTGGNYGYTF
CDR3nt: TGTGCCAGCACAACCGGGACAGGGGGCAACTATGGCTACACCTTC

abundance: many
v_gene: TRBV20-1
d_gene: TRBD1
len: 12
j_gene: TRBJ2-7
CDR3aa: CSGGRGTYEQYF
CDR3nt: TGCAGTGGGGGCAGGGGGACCTACGAGCAGTACTTC

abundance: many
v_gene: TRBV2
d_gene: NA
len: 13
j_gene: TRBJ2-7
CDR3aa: CASGGGTSYEQYF
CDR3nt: TGTGCCAGCGGAGGGGGCACCTCCTACGAGCAGTACTTC

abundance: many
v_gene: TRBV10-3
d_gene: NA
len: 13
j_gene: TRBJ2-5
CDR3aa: CATNDILQETQYF
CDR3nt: TGTGCCACCAATGATATTCTCCAAGAGACCCAGTACTTC

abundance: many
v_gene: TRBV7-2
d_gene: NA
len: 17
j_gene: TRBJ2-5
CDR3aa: CASSLAGFASGQETQYF
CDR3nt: TGTGCCAGCAGCTTAGCGGGTTTTGCGAGCGGACAAGAGACCCAGTACTTC

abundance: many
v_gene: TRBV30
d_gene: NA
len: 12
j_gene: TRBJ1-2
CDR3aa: CAWSKGEYGYTF
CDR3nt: TGTGCCTGGAGTAAGGGGGAGTATGGCTACACCTTC

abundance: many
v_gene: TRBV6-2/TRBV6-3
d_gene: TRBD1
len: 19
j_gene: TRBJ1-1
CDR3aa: CASSREGQGGWSRSTEAFF
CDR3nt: TGTGCCAGCAGTCGAGAAGGACAGGGAGGATGGTCACGGAGCACTGAAGCTTTCTTT

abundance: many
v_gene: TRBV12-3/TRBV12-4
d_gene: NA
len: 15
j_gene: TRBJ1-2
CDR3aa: CASSLAARVFGGYTF
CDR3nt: TGTGCCAGCAGTTTAGCCGCCCGGGTCTTCGGTGGCTACACCTTC

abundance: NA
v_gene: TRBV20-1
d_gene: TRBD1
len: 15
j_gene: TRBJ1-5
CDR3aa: CSARVSRGRLQPQHF
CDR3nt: TGCAGTGCTAGAGTTTCCAGGGGGCGGCTGCAGCCCCAGCATTTT

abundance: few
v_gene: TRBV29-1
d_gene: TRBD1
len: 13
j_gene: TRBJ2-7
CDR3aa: CSVRTGGHYEQYF
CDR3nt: TGCAGCGTTAGGACAGGGGGGCACTACGAGCAGTACTTC

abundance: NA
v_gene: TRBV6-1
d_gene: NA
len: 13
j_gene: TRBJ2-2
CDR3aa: CASSEVGAGELFF
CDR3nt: TGTGCCAGCAGTGAAGTAGGTGCCGGGGAGCTGTTTTTT

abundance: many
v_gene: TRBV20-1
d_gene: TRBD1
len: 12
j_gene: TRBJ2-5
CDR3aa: CSPGTGVETQYF
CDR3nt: TGCAGCCCAGGAACAGGGGTGGAGACCCAGTACTTC

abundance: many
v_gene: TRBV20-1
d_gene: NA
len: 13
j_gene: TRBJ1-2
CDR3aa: CSARPGHARGYTF
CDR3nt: TGCAGTGCTAGACCCGGACACGCCCGCGGCTACACCTTC

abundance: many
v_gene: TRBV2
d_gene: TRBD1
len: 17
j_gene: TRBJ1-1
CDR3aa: CASSNPGTGVLNTEAFF
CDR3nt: TGTGCCAGCAGTAACCCCGGGACAGGGGTCTTGAACACTGAAGCTTTCTTT

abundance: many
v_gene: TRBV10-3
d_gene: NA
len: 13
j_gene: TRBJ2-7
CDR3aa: CAIRYTQEYEQYF
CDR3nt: TGTGCCATCCGATATACTCAGGAGTACGAGCAGTACTTC